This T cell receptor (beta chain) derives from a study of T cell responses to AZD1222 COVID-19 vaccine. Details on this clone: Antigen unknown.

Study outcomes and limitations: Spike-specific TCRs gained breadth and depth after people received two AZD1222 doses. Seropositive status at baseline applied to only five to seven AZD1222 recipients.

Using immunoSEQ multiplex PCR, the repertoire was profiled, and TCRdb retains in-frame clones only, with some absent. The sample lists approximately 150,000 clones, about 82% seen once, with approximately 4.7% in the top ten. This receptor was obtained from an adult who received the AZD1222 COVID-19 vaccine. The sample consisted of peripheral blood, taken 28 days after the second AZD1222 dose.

Here the CDR3 reads CSVELGARARSEAFF. CDR3 DNA: TGCAGCGTTGAACTAGGGGCGCGAGCTCGTTCTGAAGCTTTCTTT. V is TRBV29-1 and J is TRBJ1-1; D possibly corresponds to TRBD1 (5 bases). V lost 2 bases and J 6 bases, leaving 19 bases between the germline ends. The CDR3 sequence is 15 residues long. The germline CDR1 and CDR2 sequences are SQVTM and ANQGSEA.